These 29 T cell receptor beta chains came from one sample sequenced in a study of OX40 agonist ivuxolimab in advanced cancers. Sequencing was performed with immunoSEQ multiplex PCR; in TCRdb, only in-frame clones are kept and a portion is missing. The data show 70,000 or so clones, 87% seen once. The specimen was CD4+ or CD8+ T cells sorted from blood, collected in a trial of the OX40 agonist ivuxolimab. The source is an adult with an advanced solid tumor such as melanoma, head and neck, liver or kidney cancer.

The CDR3 protein is CASSLAARGDEQYF. The CDR3 coding sequence is TGCGCCAGCAGCTTGGCCGCCAGAGGGGACGAGCAGTACTTC. The chain joins TRBV5-1 to TRBJ2-7; D is possibly TRBD1 or TRBD2 (5 bases each). From germline, CDR1 is SGHRS and CDR2 YFSETQ. V was pared by 0 bases and J by 5 bases, with 12 bases between. The CDR3 has 14 amino acids.

The chain employs TRBV6-1 and TRBJ2-5; the D call may be TRBD1 or TRBD2 (5 bases each). Matching the DNA end better, TRBJ2-7 makes the J call doubtful. Germline V gene data show CDR1 as MNHNS and CDR2 as SASEGT. The CDR3 is 13 residues long. CDR3 in amino acids: CASTGLSSYEQYF. The CDR3 DNA reads TGTGCCAGCACGGGGCTAAGCTCCTACGAGCAGTACTTC.

J is TRBJ2-1 and V is TRBV15; D tentatively reads TRBD1 or TRBD2 (5 bases each). V lost 6 bases and J 0 bases, leaving 9 bases between the germline ends. CDR1 LNHNV and CDR2 YYDKDF come from the germline V gene (reference sequence). CDR3 length equals 14 residues. The CDR3 bases are TGTGCCACCAGGGGGGAGAGCTCCTACAATGAGCAGTTCTTC. The encoded protein is CATRGESSYNEQFF.

The chain employs TRBV7-9 and TRBJ1-4, with a tentative D call TRBD1 (5 bases). This CDR3 has 15 amino acids. Germline assignment: CDR1 SEHNR and CDR2 FQNEAQ (reference sequence). Between the trimmed V and J ends, which lost 1 base and 6 bases, there was a span of 12 bases. DNA of the CDR3: TGTGCCAGCAGCTTAGGGCGGACAAAAGATGAAAAACTGTTTTTT. It codes for CASSLGRTKDEKLFF.

The V and J genes are TRBV28 and TRBJ1-6, with a tentative D call TRBD1 (5 bases). This CDR3 spans 14 amino acids. Trimming stripped 5 bases from V and 5 bases from J, with 10 bases between. Germline V gene data show CDR1 as MDHEN and CDR2 as SYDVKM. CDR3 bases: TGTGCCAGCAGTCAGACAGAAAATAATTCACCCCTCCACTTT. Its protein is CASSQTENNSPLHF.

This sequence joins TRBV6-5 and TRBJ1-3, with TRBD1 matching 7 bases. Germline values: CDR1 MNHEY, CDR2 SVGAGI. The CDR3 consists of 13 residues. Trimming removed 8 bases from V and 2 bases from J; junction bases left unmatched: 3. The CDR3, as DNA: TGTGCCAGCTTCGGGACAGCTGGAAACACCATATATTTT. Its translation is CASFGTAGNTIYF.

With respect to this clone: Other DNA sequences in this specimen translate into the identical CDR3. This chain links TRBV29-1 with TRBJ2-2, with D possibly being TRBD1 (5 bases). Germline V gene sequence: CDR1 SQVTM, CDR2 ANQGSEA. Trimming stripped 6 bases from V and 6 bases from J, with 8 bases between. The CDR3 sequence is 11 residues long. CDR3 in amino acids: CSVKGAGELFF. The DNA for the CDR3 is TGCAGCGTAAAAGGGGCCGGGGAGCTGTTTTTT.

V gene TRBV9 combines with J gene TRBJ2-7, with 10 bases lining up with TRBD2. Germline assignment: CDR1 SGDLS and CDR2 YYNGEE. CDR3 length: 16 amino acids. J lost 6 bases, V lost 0 bases, and 9 bases had no gene match. As DNA, the CDR3 is TGTGCCAGCAGCGTAGAACCAGCGGGAGGGCCCGGCGAGCAGTACTTC. It is translated as CASSVEPAGGPGEQYF.

This chain joins TRBV27 and TRBJ2-7; 12 nucleotides line up with TRBD2. The CDR3 contains 15 residues. In germline, CDR1 is MNHEY, CDR2 SMNVEV (reference sequence). V lost 4 bases to trimming and J lost 4 bases; unmatched junction nucleotides: 5. The CDR3 DNA sequence: TGTGCCAGCAGTTCTCCCACTAGCGGGAGGTACGAGCAGTACTTC. As protein: CASSSPTSGRYEQYF.

V is TRBV19 and J is TRBJ1-2; weak D call: TRBD1 (5 bases). Trimming removed 6 bases at V and 5 bases at J, with 22 bases between. Germline CDR1 is LNHDA and CDR2 is SQIVND (reference sequence). The CDR3 consists of 16 residues. The DNA of the CDR3 is TGTGCCAGTAGCGATTTTGAATTGGGGGGACGGTATGGCTACACCTTC. It is translated as CASSDFELGGRYGYTF.

This chain uses TRBV2 with TRBJ1-1, with D unclear. V gave up 6 bases and J gave up 8 bases, with 13 bases separating them. The CDR3 is 12 residues long. Germline V lookup: CDR1 SNHLY, CDR2 FYNNEI. The CDR3 coding sequence is TGTGCCAGCAGAAGAGGGCAGCAAGAAGCTTTCTTT. Protein product: CASRRGQQEAFF.

The chain combines TRBV7-2 with TRBJ2-5; either TRBD1 or TRBD2 may supply D (5 bases each). CDR1 and CDR2 from the germline V gene are SGHTA and FQGNSA. V gave up 2 bases and J gave up 1 base, with 11 bases separating them. The CDR3 has 15 amino acids. CDR3 DNA: TGTGCCAGCAGCTTAATCCCAGGGACCCAAGAGACCCAGTACTTC. Amino acid sequence: CASSLIPGTQETQYF.

The rearrangement uses TRBV7-6 and TRBJ1-5, with D uncertain. CDR3 size: 14 residues. Trimming took off 2 bases at V and 10 bases at J, with 15 bases between the two ends. The germline V gene has CDR1 SGHVS and CDR2 FNYEAQ. The CDR3 loop reads CASSLFQNGPPQHF. CDR3 coding DNA: TGTGCCAGCAGCTTATTTCAGAACGGCCCCCCCCAGCATTTT.

V gene TRBV2 combines with J gene TRBJ2-5, with 8 bases lining up with TRBD2. V lost 6 bases and J lost 4; bases outside the gene matches: 10. CDR3 length equals 15 residues. Germline V CDR1 and CDR2: SNHLY, FYNNEI. This chain's CDR3 is CASRPRRLATETQYF. CDR3 nucleotides: TGTGCCAGCAGGCCCAGGAGACTAGCGACAGAGACCCAGTACTTC.

This clone came up a few times. The rearrangement uses TRBV30 and TRBJ1-1; D unresolved. Germline values: CDR1 GTSNPN, CDR2 SVGIG (reference sequence). CDR3 length: 13 residues. V was pared by 3 bases and J by 2 bases, with 10 bases between. The CDR3 protein is CAWSAPVNTEAFF. Here the CDR3 DNA reads TGTGCCTGGAGCGCCCCAGTAAACACTGAAGCTTTCTTT.

The gene calls are TRBV27 and TRBJ2-6, with D uncertain. The ends were cut back, 3 bases at V and 1 base at J, with 7 bases in the middle. CDR1 is MNHEY, CDR2 SMNVEV, per germline (reference sequence). The length of the CDR3 is 15 residues. CDR3 sequence: CASSLGWSGANVLTF. The CDR3 coding sequence is TGTGCCAGCAGTTTGGGTTGGTCTGGGGCCAACGTCCTGACTTTC.

This clone was recorded a few times. The chain couples TRBV3-2 to TRBJ1-4. TRBV3-2 is designated a pseudogene. The CDR3 totals 8 residues. CDR3: CASSRLFF. The CDR3 coding sequence is TGTGCCAGCAGTAGGCTGTTTTTT.

The rearrangement uses TRBV4-1 and TRBJ1-1; D gene ambiguous. The CDR3 consists of 14 residues. V shed 7 bases and J shed 3 bases, with 15 bases lying between them. Germline V gene sequence: CDR1 MGHRA, CDR2 YSYEKL. This CDR3 reads CASNAYSRDTEAFF. CDR3 bases: TGCGCCAGCAATGCGTACAGCCGGGACACTGAAGCTTTCTTT.

This clone was recorded once. The rearrangement uses TRBV2 and TRBJ2-5; 7 bases match TRBD2. Germline CDR1 is SNHLY and CDR2 is FYNNEI. This CDR3 contains 14 residues. V trimming: 4 bases; J trimming: 4 bases; junction bases outside the gene matches: 6. The CDR3 sequence: CASSGTRNGETQYF. The CDR3 DNA follows: TGTGCCAGCAGTGGGACTAGGAATGGAGAGACCCAGTACTTC.

The chain joins TRBV7-9 to TRBJ2-6; 7 nucleotides line up with TRBD1. V was pared by 7 bases and J by 0 bases, with 9 bases of the junction left unmatched. CDR1 SEHNR and CDR2 FQNEAQ come from the germline V gene (reference sequence). This CDR3 has 17 amino acids. DNA for the CDR3: TGTGCCAGCACCCAGGGGGACAGCGTCTCTGGGGCCAACGTCCTGACTTTC. Translation: CASTQGDSVSGANVLTF.

This chain connects TRBV5-1 to TRBJ2-7; no clear D gene. CDR1 and CDR2 from the germline V gene are SGHRS and YFSETQ. V was shortened by 3 bases and J by 1 base, with 14 bases between the two germline ends. The CDR3 contains 15 residues. Written as DNA, the CDR3 is TGCGCCAGCAGCTCCCAGGCTGAAGCATCCTACGAGCAGTACTTC. Its translation: CASSSQAEASYEQYF.

V gene TRBV28 combines with J gene TRBJ1-2, with unresolved D. Trimming left V 5 bases short and J 6 bases short, with 7 bases between. Germline V gives CDR1 MDHEN, CDR2 SYDVKM. The CDR3 sequence is 11 residues long. The DNA of the CDR3 is TGTGCCAGCAGTGCCGATGATGGCTACACCTTC. This gives the protein CASSADDGYTF.

The rearrangement uses TRBV2 and TRBJ2-3, with 15 bases aligning to TRBD2. The CDR3 is 19 amino acids. The V and J ends lost 3 bases and 0 bases, in that order; junction bases with no gene match: 7. CDR1 and CDR2 (germline): SNHLY, FYNNEI. The CDR3 nucleotides are TGTGCCAGCAGTGAGGGACTAGCGGGGGGAAAGGCTAGCACAGATACGCAGTATTTT. It codes for CASSEGLAGGKASTDTQYF.

The V and J genes are TRBV6-1 and TRBJ2-3; D remains ambiguous. V lost 5 bases, J lost 0 bases, and 12 bases lay in between. The CDR3 runs 15 residues. CDR1 and CDR2 from the germline V gene are MNHNS and SASEGT. The DNA for the CDR3 is TGTGCCAGCAGTCTAACGGGCTTAAGCACAGATACGCAGTATTTT. This encodes CASSLTGLSTDTQYF.

The chain combines TRBV25-1 with TRBJ2-3, with a possible D match to TRBD1 (5 bases). CDR3 length equals 15 residues. The germline V gene has CDR1 MGHDK and CDR2 SYGVNS. Trimming shortened V by 6 bases and J by 0 bases, and 13 bases separated the two germline ends. The CDR3 reads CASSLTGPSTDTQYF. The CDR3 DNA follows: TGTGCCAGCAGCCTTACAGGACCGAGCACAGATACGCAGTATTTT.

The J gene is TRBJ1-1, the V gene TRBV7-2; D remains unclear. The CDR3 sequence is 15 residues long. With 1 base removed from V and 4 bases from J, the gap between germline ends came to 13 bases. Germline CDR1 is SGHTA and CDR2 is FQGNSA. The CDR3 is CASSLGRGRSTEAFF. CDR3 nucleotide sequence: TGTGCCAGCAGCTTAGGACGTGGTAGGAGCACTGAAGCTTTCTTT. Drawing the rest from reference TRBV7-2 and TRBJ1-1, the complete variable domain is GAGVSQSPSNKVTEKGKDVELRCDPISGHTALYWYRQSLGQGLEFLIYFQGNSAPDKSGLPSDRFSAERTGGSVSTLTIQRTQQEDSAVYLCASSLGRGRSTEAFFGQGTRLTVV.

The sample holds one count of this clone. The CDR3 protein is CASRPKPTTNEKLFF. CDR3 in DNA: TGTGCCAGCAGACCAAAGCCTACAACTAATGAAAAACTGTTTTTT. The V and J genes are TRBV27 and TRBJ1-4; D gene ambiguous. With 6 bases removed from V and 0 bases from J, the gap between germline ends came to 11 bases. The germline V gene has CDR1 MNHEY and CDR2 SMNVEV (reference sequence). The CDR3 runs to 15 residues.

This clone has just one count. The chain combines TRBV5-1 with TRBJ2-5, with 8 bases lining up with TRBD1. This CDR3 spans 15 amino acids. CDR1 and CDR2 (germline): SGHRS, YFSETQ. Losses at the gene ends were 5 bases for V and 6 bases for J; bases not matched to a gene: 12. The CDR3 coding sequence is TGCGCCAGCAGGCGGGCAGGGGGCTCTGAGAAGACCCAGTACTTC. Translating gives CASRRAGGSEKTQYF.

The chain combines TRBV19 with TRBJ2-1; no firm D call. This CDR3 has 16 residues. Trimming took off 1 base at V and 2 bases at J, with 12 bases between the two ends. Germline loops: CDR1 LNHDA, CDR2 SQIVND (reference sequence). This CDR3 is CASSIVATRTYNEQFF. For the CDR3, the DNA is TGTGCCAGTAGTATAGTGGCGACGCGAACCTACAATGAGCAGTTCTTC.